A selection of T cell receptor beta chains follows, all from one sample in a study of T cell responses to AZD1222 COVID-19 vaccine. Data came from immunoSEQ multiplex PCR; TCRdb stores just in-frame clones and leaves some out. The table shows 55,000 to 70,000 clones, with around four fifths occurring only once. Sequenced material: peripheral blood, taken on day 0 of AZD1222 vaccination. All receptors derive from an adult in good health. Each CDR3 is given with its conserved first and last residue. A D gene is named only where the DNA matches it firmly. Clone size is stated in some rows and not others, as once, few, many or a class when expanded.

D	J	V	size	DNA	CDR3
TRBD1	TRBJ2-3	TRBV4-3	once	TGCGCCAGCAGCGAGACAGGGACGCGCACGGATACGCAGTATTTT	CASSETGTRTDTQYF
TRBD1	TRBJ1-5	TRBV19	NA	TGTGCCAGTAGTGGAAGGGACAGTAGCAATCAGCCCCAGCATTTT	CASSGRDSSNQPQHF
NA	TRBJ1-1	TRBV7-2	NA	TGTGCCAGCAGCCTACTAACAGGTAACACTGAAGCTTTCTTT	CASSLLTGNTEAFF
NA	TRBJ2-1	TRBV4-1	NA	TGCGCCAGCAGCCGCACGGGCATGAGGGGGGGCAATGAGCAGTTCTTC	CASSRTGMRGGNEQFF
NA	TRBJ1-1	TRBV3-1/TRBV3-2	NA	TGTGCCAGCAGCCCCACGTGGGGGGTAATCACTGAAGCTTTCTTT	CASSPTWGVITEAFF
NA	TRBJ2-1	TRBV5-1	NA	TGCGCCAGCAGCTTGGGACAGGAAATATACAATGAGCAGTTCTTC	CASSLGQEIYNEQFF
NA	TRBJ2-3	TRBV6-2/TRBV6-3	NA	TGTGCCAGCAGTTACCGCCCCGGGGTGGCAGATACGCAGTATTTT	CASSYRPGVADTQYF
TRBD2	TRBJ2-7	TRBV5-1	once	TGCGCCAGCGCCCTAGCGGGAAGCCCGGTTGAGCAGTACTTC	CASALAGSPVEQYF
TRBD1	TRBJ2-5	TRBV24-1	NA	TGTGCCACCAGTCCCGGGACAGAGCCGAGAGAGACCCAGTACTTC	CATSPGTEPRETQYF
TRBD2	TRBJ2-1	TRBV7-9	NA	TGTGCCAGCAGCTGGGCCGAGACTAGCGGGGGGGCGGGCGACAATGAGCAGTTCTTC	CASSWAETSGGAGDNEQFF